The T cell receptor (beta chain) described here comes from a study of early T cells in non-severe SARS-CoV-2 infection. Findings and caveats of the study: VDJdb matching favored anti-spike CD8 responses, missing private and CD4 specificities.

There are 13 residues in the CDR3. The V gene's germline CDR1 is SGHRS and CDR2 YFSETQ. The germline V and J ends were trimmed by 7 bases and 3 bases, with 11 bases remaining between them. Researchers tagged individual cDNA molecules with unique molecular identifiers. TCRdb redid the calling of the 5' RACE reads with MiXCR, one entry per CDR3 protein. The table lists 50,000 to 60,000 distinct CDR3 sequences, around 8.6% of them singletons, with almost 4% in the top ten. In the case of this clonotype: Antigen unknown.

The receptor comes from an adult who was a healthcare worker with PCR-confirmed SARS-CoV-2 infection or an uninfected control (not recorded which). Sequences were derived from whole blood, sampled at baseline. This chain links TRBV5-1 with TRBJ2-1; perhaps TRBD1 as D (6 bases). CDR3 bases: TGCGCCAGCGTCCGGGACAACTACAATGAGCAGTTCTTC. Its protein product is CASVRDNYNEQFF.